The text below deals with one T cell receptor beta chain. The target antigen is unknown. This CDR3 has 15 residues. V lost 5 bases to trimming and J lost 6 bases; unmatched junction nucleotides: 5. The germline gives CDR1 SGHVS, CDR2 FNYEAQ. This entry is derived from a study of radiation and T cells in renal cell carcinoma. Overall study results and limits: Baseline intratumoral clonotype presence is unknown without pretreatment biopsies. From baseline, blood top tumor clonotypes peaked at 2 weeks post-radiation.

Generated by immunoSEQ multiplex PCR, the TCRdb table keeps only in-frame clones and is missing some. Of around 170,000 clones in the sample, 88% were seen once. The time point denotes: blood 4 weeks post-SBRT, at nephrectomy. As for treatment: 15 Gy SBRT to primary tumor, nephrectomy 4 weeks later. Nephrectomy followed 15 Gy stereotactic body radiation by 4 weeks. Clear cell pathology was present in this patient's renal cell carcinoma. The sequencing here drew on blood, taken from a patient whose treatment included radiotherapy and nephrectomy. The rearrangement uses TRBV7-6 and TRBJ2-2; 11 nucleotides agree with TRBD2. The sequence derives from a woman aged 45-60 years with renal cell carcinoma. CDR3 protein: CASSGSGGAAGELFF. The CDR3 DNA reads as TGTGCCAGCAGCGGTAGCGGGGGGGCCGCCGGGGAGCTGTTTTTT. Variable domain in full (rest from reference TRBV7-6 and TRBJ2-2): GAGVSQSPRYKVTKRGQDVALRCDPISGHVSLYWYRQALGQGPEFLTYFNYEAQQDKSGLPNDRFSAERPEGSISTLTIQRTEQRDSAMYRCASSGSGGAAGELFFGEGSRLTVL.